The 5 T cell receptor beta chains below were found in one sample sequenced in a study of blood T cell repertoires in COVID-19 (TCRdb year 2020). Libraries were built with the immunoSEQ multiplex PCR assay. TCRdb holds this immuneACCESS table with in-frame rearrangements only. Some clones are missing; in checked studies, unresolved V genes explain under half, and the rest has no known cause. Recorded for this sample are 97,000 or so clones; approximately 79% of them occurred a single time. Of the sample, under 13% is held by the ten largest clones. Sequencing input: peripheral blood. The receptors derive from a man in his 70s with active or convalescent COVID-19.

V is TRBV3-1 (or the pseudogene TRBV3-2) and J is TRBJ1-4; maybe TRBD1 (5 bases). Per the germline V gene, CDR1 is LGHDT and CDR2 is YNNKEL (reference sequence). With 3 bases removed from V and 10 bases from J, the gap between germline ends came to 27 bases. The CDR3 loop spans 18 amino acids. This CDR3 is CASSQKDNRITRLGKLFF. The CDR3, as DNA: TGTGCCAGCAGCCAGAAAGATAACAGGATAACCCGCCTAGGAAAACTGTTTTTT.

In DNA, the CDR3 is TGTGCCAGCAGCTTAGGCGGGCGGAATTTACAGCCCCAGCATTTT. Protein sequence: CASSLGGRNLQPQHF. The J gene is TRBJ1-5, the V gene TRBV7-2; no reliable D call. This CDR3 is built from 15 residues. In germline, CDR1 is SGHTA, CDR2 FQGNSA. V lost 1 base to trimming and J lost 7 bases, with 14 bases between them.

The gene calls are TRBV5-1 and TRBJ2-3; tentatively, D is TRBD2 (6 bases). Trimming removed 0 bases from V and 0 bases from J, with 14 bases in between. CDR3 size: 17 residues. Germline CDR1 SGHRS, CDR2 YFSETQ. CDR3 coding DNA: TGCGCCAGCAGCTTGGTGGCTAGCGAGTGGAGCACAGATACGCAGTATTTT. Amino acids: CASSLVASEWSTDTQYF.

The V and J genes are TRBV2 and TRBJ2-4; D is possibly TRBD1 (5 bases). The CDR3 contains 16 residues. V dropped 6 bases and J dropped 5 bases, with 20 bases sitting between them. Germline V gene data show CDR1 as SNHLY and CDR2 as FYNNEI. The CDR3 loop reads CASRRGQGALQNIQYF. The CDR3 nucleotides read TGTGCCAGCAGACGTGGACAAGGGGCCTTACAAAACATTCAGTACTTC. The entire variable domain, with the rest obtained from reference TRBV2 and TRBJ2-4, is as follows: EPEVTQTPSHQVTQMGQEVILRCVPISNHLYFYWYRQILGQKVEFLVSFYNNEISEKSEIFDDQFSVERPDGSNFTLKIRSTKLEDSAMYFCASRRGQGALQNIQYFGAGTRLSVL.

The chain employs TRBV29-1 and TRBJ2-3, with 10 bases lining up with TRBD1. V gave up 7 bases and J gave up 10 bases; unmatched junction bases: 8. Germline V gives CDR1 SQVTM, CDR2 ANQGSEA. This CDR3 comprises 12 residues. This chain's CDR3 is CSAPTGGKAQYF. For the CDR3, the DNA is TGCAGCGCCCCGACAGGGGGCAAGGCGCAGTATTTT.